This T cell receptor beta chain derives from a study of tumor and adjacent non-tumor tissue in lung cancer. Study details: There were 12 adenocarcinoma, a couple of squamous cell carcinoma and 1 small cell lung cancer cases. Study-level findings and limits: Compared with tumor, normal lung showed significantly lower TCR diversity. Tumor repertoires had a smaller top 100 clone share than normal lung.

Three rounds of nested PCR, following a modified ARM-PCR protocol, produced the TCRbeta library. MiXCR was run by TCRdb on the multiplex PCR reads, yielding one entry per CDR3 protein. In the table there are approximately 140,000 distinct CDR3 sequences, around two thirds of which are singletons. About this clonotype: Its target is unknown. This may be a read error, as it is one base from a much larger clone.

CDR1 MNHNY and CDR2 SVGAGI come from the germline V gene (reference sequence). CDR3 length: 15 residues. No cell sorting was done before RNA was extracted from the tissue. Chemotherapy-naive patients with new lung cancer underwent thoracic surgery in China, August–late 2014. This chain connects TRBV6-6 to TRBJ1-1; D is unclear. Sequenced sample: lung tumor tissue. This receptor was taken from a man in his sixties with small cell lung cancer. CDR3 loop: CASRTLVRAGTEAVF. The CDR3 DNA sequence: TGTGCCAGCAGGACCCTGGTCCGGGCCGGCACTGAAGCTGTCTTT.